This T cell receptor beta chain was recorded in a study of OX40 agonist ivuxolimab in advanced cancers. Turning to the study itself: As their treatment, patients were administered ivuxolimab, an agonistic anti-OX40 (CD134) antibody. Participants could have had prior anti-PD-1, anti-PD-L1 or anti-CTLA-4 therapy, and approximately 37% had some. Study-wide results and limits: There was clonal expansion of CD4+ and CD8+ blood T cells by week 6 at 0.1 to 3.0 mg/kg. Antigen specificity of clonally expanded peripheral T cells was not established.

As for this clone: No antigen is known for it.

The data were produced by immunoSEQ multiplex PCR, yet TCRdb's version contains in-frame clones alone and is incomplete. The sample has roughly 67,000 clones; over 75% are singletons. Germline CDR1 and CDR2: MNHEY and SVGAGI. This CDR3 spans 14 amino acids. The ends were cut back, 5 bases at V and 2 bases at J, with 13 bases in the middle. The gene calls are TRBV6-5 and TRBJ2-7; D is possibly TRBD2 (6 bases). Sequenced here: CD4+ or CD8+ T cells sorted from blood, sampled in a trial of the OX40 agonist ivuxolimab. The TCR was taken from an adult with an advanced solid tumor such as melanoma, head and neck, liver or kidney cancer. CDR3 sequence reads: CASSDASEPYEQYF. The DNA of the CDR3 is TGTGCCAGCAGTGATGCTAGCGAGCCCTACGAGCAGTACTTC.